What follows is one T cell receptor (beta chain) and its context. Its matching antigen is unknown. This entry belongs to a study of shared clonotypes between healthy human individuals. Study-wide background: Researchers assigned three CD4 naive, three CD4 memory, two CD8 naive and one CD8 memory plate to each donor. Study-wide results and limits: Estimated richness was generally greater in naive than memory subsets. A reduction in generation probabilities was seen for non-shared clonotypes relative to those shared by all four donors. Owing to a small donor count, the genetic and exposure-history diversity represented was limited.

CDR3 length: 14 amino acids. V was clipped by 4 bases and J by 7 bases; unmatched bases: 9. Germline V gene sequence: CDR1 SNHLY, CDR2 FYNNEI. Clones were read by immunoSEQ multiplex PCR, and TCRdb kept only the in-frame ones, dropping some. Among 2 million to 2.5 million clones listed, around 92% were seen once. Material for sequencing was naive CD4+ T cells from PBMCs. Subset reported: CD45RA+ positively selected. This chain uses TRBV2 with TRBJ2-7; 8 positions match TRBD2. The TCR originated in a man younger than 30 in good health. Some clones in this sample may be carry-over from other donors' samples. The CDR3 DNA follows: TGTGCCAGCAGTGTCGGGCTAGCGGGCGTTGAGCAGTACTTC. Encoded protein: CASSVGLAGVEQYF.